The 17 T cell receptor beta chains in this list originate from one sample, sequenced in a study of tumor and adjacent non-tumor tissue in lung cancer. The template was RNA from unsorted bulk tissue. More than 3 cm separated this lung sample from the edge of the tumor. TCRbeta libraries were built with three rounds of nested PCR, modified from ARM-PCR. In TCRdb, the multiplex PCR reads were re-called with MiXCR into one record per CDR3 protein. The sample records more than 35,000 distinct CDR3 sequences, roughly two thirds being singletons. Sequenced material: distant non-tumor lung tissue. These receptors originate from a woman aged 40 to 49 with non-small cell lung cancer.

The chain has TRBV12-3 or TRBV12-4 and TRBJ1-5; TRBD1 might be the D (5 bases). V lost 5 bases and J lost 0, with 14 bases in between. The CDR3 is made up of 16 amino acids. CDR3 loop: CASSPDGTCSNQPQHF. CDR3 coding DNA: TGTGCCAGCAGTCCCGACGGGACCTGTAGCAATCAGCCCCAGCATTTT.

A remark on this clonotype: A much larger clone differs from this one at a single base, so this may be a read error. The CDR3 here is CATSRGQGRNEQFF. CDR3 bases: TGTGCCACCAGTAGGGGACAGGGGCGGAATGAGCAGTTCTTC. The V and J genes are TRBV24-1 and TRBJ2-1; 10 nucleotides match TRBD1. Trimming cost V 6 bases and J 7 bases; bases outside gene matches: 5. The CDR3 is 14 residues long. From germline, CDR1 is KGHDR and CDR2 SFDVKD.

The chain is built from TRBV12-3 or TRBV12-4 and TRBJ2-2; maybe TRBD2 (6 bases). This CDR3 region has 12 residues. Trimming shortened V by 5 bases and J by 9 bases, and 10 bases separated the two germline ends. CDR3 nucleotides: TGTGCCAGCAGTCTTAGCGGCAGGGAGCTGTTTTTT. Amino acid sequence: CASSLSGRELFF.

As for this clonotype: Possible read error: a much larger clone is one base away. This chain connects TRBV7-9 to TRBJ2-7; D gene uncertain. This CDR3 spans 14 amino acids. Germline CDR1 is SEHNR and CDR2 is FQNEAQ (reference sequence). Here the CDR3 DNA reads TGTACCAGCAGCTTAGACGCCCGTTCCTACGAGCAGTACTTC. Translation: CTSSLDARSYEQYF.

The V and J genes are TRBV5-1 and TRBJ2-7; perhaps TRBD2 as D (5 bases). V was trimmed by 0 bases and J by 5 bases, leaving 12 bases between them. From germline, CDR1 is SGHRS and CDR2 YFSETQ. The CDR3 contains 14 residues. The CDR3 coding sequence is TGCGCCAGCAGCTTGGAACGGGAAGGAGACGAGCAGTACTTC. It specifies CASSLEREGDEQYF.

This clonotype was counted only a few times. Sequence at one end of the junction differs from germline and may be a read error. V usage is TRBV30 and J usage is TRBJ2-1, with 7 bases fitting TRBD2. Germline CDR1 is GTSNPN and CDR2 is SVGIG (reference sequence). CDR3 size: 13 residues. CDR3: CVWSVGGLVEQFF. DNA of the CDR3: TGTGTCTGGAGTGTAGGCGGACTAGTAGAGCAGTTCTTC.

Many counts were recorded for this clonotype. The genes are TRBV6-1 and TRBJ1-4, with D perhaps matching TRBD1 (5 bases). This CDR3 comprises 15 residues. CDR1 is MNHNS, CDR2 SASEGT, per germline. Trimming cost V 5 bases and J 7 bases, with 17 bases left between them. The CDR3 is CASSRTRDGIEKLFF. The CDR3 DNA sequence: TGTGCCAGCAGTCGAACTAGGGACGGTATTGAAAAACTGTTTTTT.

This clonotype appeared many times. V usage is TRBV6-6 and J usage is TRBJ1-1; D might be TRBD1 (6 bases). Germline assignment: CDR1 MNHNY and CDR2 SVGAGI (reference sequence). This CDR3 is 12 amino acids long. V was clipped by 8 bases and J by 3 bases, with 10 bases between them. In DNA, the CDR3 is TGTGCCAGCCACAGGGATGACACTGAAGCTTTCTTT. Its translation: CASHRDDTEAFF.

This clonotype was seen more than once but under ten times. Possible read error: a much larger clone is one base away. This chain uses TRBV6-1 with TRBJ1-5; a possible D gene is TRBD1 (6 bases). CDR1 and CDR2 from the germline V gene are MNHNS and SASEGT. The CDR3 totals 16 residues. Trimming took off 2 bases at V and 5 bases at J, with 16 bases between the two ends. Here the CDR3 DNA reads TGTGCCAGCAGTGAAACTGTAGGGGGGAGTGATCAGCCCCAGCATTTT. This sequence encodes CASSETVGGSDQPQHF.

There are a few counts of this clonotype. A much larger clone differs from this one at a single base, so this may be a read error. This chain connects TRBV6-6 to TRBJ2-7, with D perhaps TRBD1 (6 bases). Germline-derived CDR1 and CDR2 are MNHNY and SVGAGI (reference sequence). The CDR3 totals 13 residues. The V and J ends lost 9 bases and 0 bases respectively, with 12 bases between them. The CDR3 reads CASVGTISYEQYF. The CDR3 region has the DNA TGTGCCAGTGTCGGGACAATCTCCTACGAGCAGTACTTC.

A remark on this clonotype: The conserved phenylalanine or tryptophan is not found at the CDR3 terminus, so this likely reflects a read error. CDR3 in amino acids: CSSTTGSRREQYL. CDR3 nucleotide sequence: TGCAGCTCTACGACAGGTTCTCGAAGGGAGCAGTACCTC. The chain couples TRBV29-1 to TRBJ2-7; possible D gene TRBD1, 6 bases. V lost 8 bases and J lost 7, with 21 bases in between. The CDR3 has 13 residues. CDR1 is SQVTM, CDR2 ANQGSEA, per germline.

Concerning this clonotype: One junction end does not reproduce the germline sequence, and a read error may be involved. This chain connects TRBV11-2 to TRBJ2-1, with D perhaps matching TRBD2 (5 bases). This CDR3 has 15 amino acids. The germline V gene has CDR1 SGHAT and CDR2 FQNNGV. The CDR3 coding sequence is TGTGCAAGCAGACAAACGGTGGACTTCTACAATGAGCAGTTCTTC. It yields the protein CASRQTVDFYNEQFF.

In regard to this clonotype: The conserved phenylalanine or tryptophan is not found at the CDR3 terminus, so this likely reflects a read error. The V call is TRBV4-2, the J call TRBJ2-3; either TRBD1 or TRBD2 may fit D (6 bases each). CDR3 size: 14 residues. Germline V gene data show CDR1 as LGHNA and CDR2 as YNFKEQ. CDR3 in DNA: TGTGTCAGCAGCCAAGGGGGGACGTTAAATACGCAGTATTTA. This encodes CVSSQGGTLNTQYL.

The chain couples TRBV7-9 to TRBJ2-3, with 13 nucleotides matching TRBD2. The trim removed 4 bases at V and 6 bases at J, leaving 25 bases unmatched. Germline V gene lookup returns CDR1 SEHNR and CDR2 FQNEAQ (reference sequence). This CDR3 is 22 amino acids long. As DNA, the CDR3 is TGTGCCAGCAGCTCATCCCCCGGAACTAGCGGGAGGGCGTCGGGGGTTTCGGATACGCAGTATTTT. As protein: CASSSSPGTSGRASGVSDTQYF.

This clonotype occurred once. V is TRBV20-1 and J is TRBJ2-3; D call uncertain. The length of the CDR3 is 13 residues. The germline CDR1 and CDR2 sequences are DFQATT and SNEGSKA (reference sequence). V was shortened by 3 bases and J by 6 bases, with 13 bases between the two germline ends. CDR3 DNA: TGCAGTGCTAGTAATGTCGGGTTGGATACGCAGTATTTT. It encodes CSASNVGLDTQYF.

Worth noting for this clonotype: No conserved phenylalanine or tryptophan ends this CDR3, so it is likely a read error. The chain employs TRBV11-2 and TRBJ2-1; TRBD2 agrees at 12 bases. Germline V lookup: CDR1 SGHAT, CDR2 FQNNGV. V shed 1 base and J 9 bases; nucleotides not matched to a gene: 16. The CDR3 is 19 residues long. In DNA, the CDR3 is TGTGCCAGCAGCTTAGCCACTCTAGCGGGGGGGCCCCGAGTCAGTGAGCAGTTCCTC. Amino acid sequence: CASSLATLAGGPRVSEQFL.

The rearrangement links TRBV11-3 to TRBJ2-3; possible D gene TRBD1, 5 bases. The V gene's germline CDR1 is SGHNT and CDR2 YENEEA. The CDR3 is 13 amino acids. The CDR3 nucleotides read TGTGCTGACAGCTTAATCCTCGCAGATACGCAGTATTTT. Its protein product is CADSLILADTQYF.